This T cell receptor beta chain stems from a study of T cell changes during pregnancy in multiple sclerosis. This table comes from immunoSEQ multiplex PCR, and its TCRdb copy is limited to in-frame clones, with some not included. The profile shows tens of thousands of clones, more than 85% of them singletons. V lost 5 bases and J lost 5, with 3 bases in between. Germline CDR1 and CDR2: MNHNS and SASEGT. The CDR3 sequence is 10 residues long. The TCR was taken from a female donor with multiple sclerosis, enrolled in a pregnancy study. The chain carries TRBV6-1 and TRBJ1-2; the D is unclear. Here the sequenced sample was CD8+ T cells from peripheral blood mononuclear cells, taken in the third trimester of pregnancy. The CDR3 DNA sequence: TGTGCCAGCAGTCTATATGGCTACACCTTC. This translates into CASSLYGYTF.